One sample yielded the 24 T cell receptor beta chains listed below, sequenced in a study of T cells in women clearing cervical HPV infection listed by TCRdb under 2018. Library method: the immunoSEQ multiplex PCR assay. As stored in TCRdb, this immuneACCESS dataset retains in-frame rearrangements with V and J assigned. A fraction of the clones does not appear; measured against another copy, unresolved V genes explain less than half of the discrepancy, and the remainder lacks a known reason. The sample table holds tens of thousands of clones. About 7.2% of the sample goes to the ten largest clones. The sample was blood buffy coat. These receptors were obtained from a woman between 18 and 69 years old with a cervical HPV16 infection that either progressed to CIN3+ or cleared (not recorded which).

This CDR3 reads CASSFSGSSYEQYF. CDR3 DNA, as far as it was read: TGTGCCAGCAGCTTCAGCGGATCCTCCTACGAG. This chain joins TRBV7-6 and TRBJ2-7, with a tentative D call TRBD2 (5 bases). The sequence runs out 3 residues before the end of the CDR3; the remainder is reconstructed from the germline J gene. Germline V lookup: CDR1 SGHVS, CDR2 FNYEAQ. V was pared by 3 bases and J by 0 bases, with 9 bases between. The CDR3 is 14 amino acids.

As for this clone: The read comes to an end 3 residues before the CDR3 does, leaving the germline J gene to fill in the end. This chain connects TRBV12-3 or TRBV12-4 to TRBJ2-4, with D perhaps TRBD1 (6 bases). The ends were cut back, 3 bases at V and 9 bases at J, with 6 bases in the middle. The CDR3 is made up of 11 amino acids. This chain's CDR3 is CASSLGAIQYF. CDR3 DNA (partial): TGTGCCAGCAGTTTGGGGGCCATT.

Turning to this clone: The CDR3 end is not reached by the read, which stops 3 residues before it; the germline J gene fills it in. The chain is built from TRBV30 and TRBJ1-1, with D perhaps matching TRBD1 (5 bases). This CDR3 spans 14 amino acids. In germline, CDR1 is GTSNPN, CDR2 SVGIG (reference sequence). Trimming took off 2 bases at V and 1 base at J, with 11 bases between the two ends. CDR3 amino acids: CAWSPDRANTEAFF. The sequenced CDR3 bases are TGTGCCTGGAGTCCAGACAGAGCGAACACTGAA.

For this clone: The read ends 3 residues early relative to the CDR3; the germline J gene fills the gap. The chain carries TRBV9 and TRBJ2-7; TRBD2 agrees at 10 bases. The germline CDR1 and CDR2 sequences are SGDLS and YYNGEE. With 4 bases clipped from V and 2 bases from J, the junction kept 3 bases outside the gene matches. This CDR3 is 14 amino acids long. CDR3 bases read: TGTGCCAGCAGCCTCAGCGGGGGGGCCTACGAG. As protein: CASSLSGGAYE. The entire CDR3 protein is CASSLSGGAYEQYF.

As for this clone: The missing CDR3 end, 3 residues past where the read stops, is filled in from the germline J gene. This rearrangement joins TRBV5-8 to TRBJ1-2, with 7 nucleotides matching TRBD1. J was trimmed by 5 bases and V by 4 bases; bases with no gene match: 11. The germline V gene encodes CDR1 SGHTS and CDR2 YDEGEE. This CDR3 region has 15 residues. The chain's CDR3 is CASSPRTGVSYGYTF. The DNA read from the CDR3 is TGTGCCAGCAGCCCACGGACAGGTGTCTCGTATGGC. The full variable domain, its missing parts supplied by reference TRBV5-8 and TRBJ1-2, is EAGVTQSPTHLIKTRGQQATLRCSPISGHTSVYWYQQALGLGLQFLLWYDEGEERNRGNFPPRFSGRQFPNYSSELNVNALELEDSALYLCASSPRTGVSYGYTFGSGTRLTVV.

Remarks on this clone: Read sequence stops 3 residues before the CDR3 end, and the germline J gene provides the missing end. The chain combines TRBV5-1 with TRBJ1-5; tentatively, D is TRBD1 (5 bases). The CDR3 runs 15 residues. The germline gives CDR1 SGHRS, CDR2 YFSETQ. The ends were cut back, 0 bases at V and 3 bases at J, with 10 bases in the middle. The CDR3 DNA, read in part, is TGCGCCAGCAGCTTGGGAGGGGTATACAATCAGCCC. The encoded protein is CASSLGGVYNQP. The full CDR3 is CASSLGGVYNQPQHF.

As concerns this clone: The read halts 3 residues ahead of the CDR3 end, with the missing end drawn from the germline J gene. The rearrangement uses TRBV20-1 and TRBJ2-3; 8 bases align to TRBD2. The CDR3 extends over 12 amino acids. Germline V gene sequence: CDR1 DFQATT, CDR2 SNEGSKA (reference sequence). The CDR3 loop is CSASSRGETQYF. CDR3 DNA, as far as it was read: TGCAGTGCTAGTTCGCGGGGGGAAACG.

About this clone itself: The CDR3 end is not reached by the read, which stops 3 residues before it; the germline J gene fills it in. The chain has TRBV19 and TRBJ1-4, with 8 nucleotides matching TRBD1. The germline V gene encodes CDR1 LNHDA and CDR2 SQIVND (reference sequence). Unmatched junction bases numbered 3, after V lost 3 bases and J lost 0 bases. The CDR3 has 16 residues. The covered CDR3 bases are TGTGCCAGTAGTATTCAGGGGGCTACAACTAATGAAAAA. This codes for CASSIQGATTNEK. The whole CDR3 protein is CASSIQGATTNEKLFF.

With regard to this clone: The read comes to an end 3 residues before the CDR3 does, leaving the germline J gene to fill in the end. The chain couples TRBV7-2 to TRBJ1-2; D unresolved. Germline CDR1 is SGHTA and CDR2 is FQGNSA. CDR3 length equals 14 residues. This chain's CDR3 is CASTPNPPTNGYTF. Incomplete CDR3 DNA: TGTGCCAGCACCCCCAACCCCCCGACAAACGGC.

About this clone: Read data end 3 residues before the CDR3 end; the end is taken from the germline J gene. The chain is built from TRBV19 and TRBJ2-2; TRBD1 might be the D (5 bases). Germline assignment: CDR1 LNHDA and CDR2 SQIVND (reference sequence). The CDR3 is made up of 17 amino acids. V dropped 3 bases and J dropped 0 bases, with 14 bases sitting between them. CDR3 protein: CASSILLGAANTGELFF. CDR3 DNA (partial): TGTGCCAGTAGTATCCTCCTAGGGGCCGCGAACACCGGGGAG.

With regard to this clone: The DNA ends 3 residues before the CDR3 does, and the rest of the CDR3 is filled in from the germline J gene. The V and J genes are TRBV2 and TRBJ2-5, with D tentatively TRBD1 (6 bases). Deletions cut 1 base from V and 5 bases from J, with 14 bases between. Germline V gene sequence: CDR1 SNHLY, CDR2 FYNNEI. The CDR3 has 15 residues. The sequenced part of the CDR3 DNA is TGTGCCAGCAGTGAAGGGGGAAGACAGGTCGAGACC. Encoded protein: CASSEGGRQVET. The CDR3 reads in full as CASSEGGRQVETQYF.

A word on this clone: The read ends 3 residues early relative to the CDR3; the germline J gene fills the gap. V usage is TRBV7-2 and J usage is TRBJ1-2; 9 bases are a match to TRBD1. Germline assignment: CDR1 SGHTA and CDR2 FQGNSA. The CDR3 length is 15 residues. The sequenced part of the CDR3 DNA is TGTGCCAGCAGCTTTGGACAGGGGCGGTTCAATGAC. Translated: CASSFGQGRFND. Given in full, the CDR3 is CASSFGQGRFNDYTF.

On this clone: The read ends 3 residues early relative to the CDR3; the germline J gene fills the gap. The gene calls are TRBV12-5 and TRBJ1-1, with D hard to call. Germline CDR1 LGHNT, CDR2 FRNRAP. The CDR3 consists of 12 residues. The DNA read from the CDR3 is TGTGCTAGTGGTTTGGGGCGGCCTGGA. This encodes CASGLGRPG. In full, the CDR3 is CASGLGRPGAFF.

As regards this clone: The read terminates 3 residues ahead of where the CDR3 ends, so the germline J gene completes it. This chain links TRBV2 with TRBJ2-2; no firm D call. The germline gives CDR1 SNHLY, CDR2 FYNNEI. The CDR3 covers 14 residues. The part of the CDR3 DNA that was read is TGTGCCAGCAGTTCAGGCGCTGGTAATGAAAAG. Encoded protein: CASSSGAGNEK. The CDR3 in its entirety is CASSSGAGNEKLFF.

Worth noting for this clone: The sequence runs out 3 residues before the end of the CDR3; the remainder is reconstructed from the germline J gene. The chain employs TRBV12-3 or TRBV12-4 and TRBJ1-4, with D possibly TRBD1 on 6 matching bases. CDR3 length: 14 residues. V lost 6 bases and J lost 2, with 10 bases in between. Partial CDR3 DNA: TGTGCCAGCAGCAACAGGGCGACTAATGAAAAA. As protein: CASSNRATNEK. The full CDR3 reads CASSNRATNEKLFF.

Details on this clone: The CDR3 is cut off 3 residues early in the read; its end comes from the germline J gene. The gene calls are TRBV13 and TRBJ2-6; TRBD1 agrees at 11 bases. With V trimmed by 5 bases and J by 1 base, 13 bases remained unmatched. The CDR3 has 20 residues. CDR1 PRHDT and CDR2 FYEKMQ come from the germline V gene (reference sequence). CDR3 residues: CASSQKASGTGGSGANVLTF. The DNA read from the CDR3 is TGTGCCAGCAGCCAGAAGGCCTCCGGGACAGGGGGTTCTGGGGCCAACGTC.

A word on this clone: The read is 3 residues too short to cover the CDR3 end, so that end is filled in from the germline J gene. The chain couples TRBV14 to TRBJ1-2; D is possibly TRBD1 (6 bases). V was cut by 4 bases and J by 3 bases, with 15 bases left in between. The CDR3 has 15 amino acids. From germline, CDR1 is SGHDN and CDR2 FVKESK. CDR3 bases read: TGTGCCAGCAGCCCCCTAGGGGGTTGGGACTATGGC. Translation gives CASSPLGGWDYG. The CDR3 reads in full as CASSPLGGWDYGYTF.

As regards this clone: Read coverage stops 3 residues before the CDR3 terminus; the germline J gene supplies the remainder. The chain combines TRBV5-1 with TRBJ2-7; 7 bases align to TRBD1. CDR1 and CDR2 from the germline V gene are SGHRS and YFSETQ. This CDR3 spans 15 amino acids. Trimming at V came to 6 bases and at J to 0 bases, leaving 9 bases not matched to a gene. The CDR3 here is CASNLLTGVSYEQYF. Partial CDR3 DNA: TGCGCCAGCAACTTACTCACAGGGGTCTCCTACGAG.

Of note for this clone: The read comes to an end 3 residues before the CDR3 does, leaving the germline J gene to fill in the end. The V call is TRBV6-2 or TRBV6-3, the J call TRBJ2-7, with D possibly matching TRBD1 (5 bases). Germline loops: CDR1 MNHEY, CDR2 SVGEGT. This CDR3 has 15 residues. The germline V and J ends were trimmed by 7 bases and 0 bases, with 16 bases remaining between them. CDR3 residues: CASTLKGLSSYEQYF. The CDR3 DNA, read in part, is TGTGCCAGCACTTTAAAGGGGTTGAGCTCCTACGAG.

Concerning this clone itself: The DNA ends 3 residues before the CDR3 does, and the rest of the CDR3 is filled in from the germline J gene. The chain employs TRBV30 and TRBJ1-5; no firm D call. Trimming took 0 bases from V and 7 from J, leaving 4 bases between them. The CDR3 runs to 11 residues. Germline assignment: CDR1 GTSNPN and CDR2 SVGIG (reference sequence). Incomplete CDR3 DNA: TGTGCCTGGAGTGTAGGGCAGCCC. It encodes CAWSVGQP. In full, the CDR3 is CAWSVGQPQHF. Together with reference TRBV30 and TRBJ1-5, the CDR3 gives the full variable domain: SQTIHQWPATLVQPVGSPLSLECTVEGTSNPNLYWYRQAAGRGLQLLFYSVGIGQISSEVPQNLSASRPQDRQFILSSKKLLLSDSGFYLCAWSVGQPQHFGDGTRLSIL.

As concerns this clone: With the read ending 3 residues before the CDR3 end, the germline J gene is used to fill in that end. This chain joins TRBV20-1 and TRBJ2-7; 7 bases match TRBD1. The V gene end was trimmed by 6 bases and the J gene end by 1 base; junction bases not matched to a gene: 6. The CDR3 sequence is 13 residues long. Germline V gives CDR1 DFQATT, CDR2 SNEGSKA (reference sequence). This CDR3 reads CSAIQGKSYEQYF. CDR3 DNA, as far as it was read: TGCAGTGCGATACAGGGGAAATCCTACGAG.

Details on this clone: With the read ending 3 residues before the CDR3 end, the germline J gene is used to fill in that end. The rearrangement joins TRBV12-3 or TRBV12-4 to TRBJ2-1; 8 bases map to TRBD2. This CDR3 is built from 15 residues. After removal of 2 bases from V and 8 bases from J, the junction contained 8 bases not matched to a gene. The CDR3 bases that were read are TGTGCCAGCAGTTTATCGGGGGGGGGCCTGGATGAG. It codes for CASSLSGGGLDE. From start to end, the CDR3 is CASSLSGGGLDEQFF.

About this clone: The read terminates 3 residues ahead of where the CDR3 ends, so the germline J gene completes it. The V call is TRBV11-1, the J call TRBJ2-2; TRBD1 is a possible D gene (5 bases). Germline V gene sequence: CDR1 SGHAT, CDR2 FQDESV (reference sequence). This CDR3 spans 15 amino acids. V was trimmed by 2 bases and J by 3 bases, leaving 10 bases between them. The CDR3 protein is CASSLLRADTGELFF. Partial CDR3 DNA: TGTGCCAGCAGCTTACTCAGGGCTGACACCGGGGAG. The whole variable domain, filled in from reference TRBV11-1 and TRBJ2-2, reads EAEVAQSPRYKITEKSQAVAFWCDPISGHATLYWYRQILGQGPELLVQFQDESVVDDSQLPKDRFSAERLKGVDSTLKIQPAELGDSAMYLCASSLLRADTGELFFGEGSRLTVL.

Points on this clone: The read ends 3 residues before the CDR3 terminus; that terminus is restored from the germline J gene. The V gene is TRBV13, the J gene TRBJ2-4, with D perhaps matching TRBD2 (6 bases). The CDR3 sequence is 15 residues long. Looked up from germline, CDR1 is PRHDT and CDR2 is FYEKMQ (reference sequence). The sequenced part of the CDR3 DNA is TGTGCCAGCAGCCTCCTCCGGGGCGGGGAAGAGACT. It specifies CASSLLRGGEET. In full, the CDR3 reads CASSLLRGGEETQYF. The full variable domain, rest sourced from reference TRBV13 and TRBJ2-4, is AAGVIQSPRHLIKEKRETATLKCYPIPRHDTVYWYQQGPGQDPQFLISFYEKMQSDKGSIPDRFSAQQFSDYHSELNMSSLELGDSALYFCASSLLRGGEETQYFGAGTRLSVL.